This T cell receptor beta chain was captured by sequencing in a study of patients and donors after allogeneic stem cell transplantation. TCRdb used MiXCR to reprocess the RT-PCR reads, holding one entry per CDR3 protein. The sample yields under 200,000 distinct CDR3 sequences, 25% to 35% seen once. This clonotype was recorded a few times. The germline gives CDR1 SQVTM, CDR2 ANQGSEA. V was shortened by 7 bases and J by 0 bases, with 16 bases between the two germline ends. The CDR3 runs to 15 residues. This TCR was recovered from a human donor who was either an allogeneic HSCT recipient or a stem cell or donor lymphocyte infusion donor (not recorded which). It is not recorded whose cells these are; they may come from a transplant donor. V is TRBV29-1 and J is TRBJ1-3; a weak D match, TRBD1 (5 bases). Sample: blood, either unsorted or a sorted T cell fraction (not recorded which). Here the CDR3 reads CSAWGFSASGNTIYF. In nucleotides, the CDR3 is TGCAGCGCCTGGGGGTTTTCCGCCTCTGGAAACACCATATATTTT.